This T cell receptor (beta chain) was retrieved from a study of blood T cell repertoires in COVID-19. Study context: The samples span acute and convalescent COVID-19 from the United States, Italy and Spain. T cells, B-cell-depleted T cells, or PBMCs supplied cDNA or gDNA.

Methods used by the authors: Counts of nucleated cells, estimated from reference gene primer amplification, were obtained. The table came from immunoSEQ multiplex PCR; TCRdb's copy has only in-frame clones and leaves some out. V and J calls and clone size are as listed in that table; D and trimming were resolved from the DNA. The sample contains about 94,000 clones, approximately 80% of which appear only once. The V and J ends lost 5 bases and 0 bases respectively, with 5 bases between them. Looked up from germline, CDR1 is SNHLY and CDR2 is FYNNEI. The CDR3 is made up of 14 amino acids. The sequence derives from a human donor in a cohort sampled during active COVID-19. The chain is built from TRBV2 and TRBJ2-6; D unclear. Sequenced input: peripheral blood. The CDR3 loop is CASSRASGANVLTF. CDR3 coding DNA: TGTGCCAGCAGTAGAGCCTCTGGGGCCAACGTCCTGACTTTC.